Shown below are 6 T cell receptor beta chains from a single sample sequenced in a study of OX40 agonist ivuxolimab in advanced cancers. Sequenced by immunoSEQ multiplex PCR; TCRdb stores in-frame clones only, minus some. The sample records fewer than 90,000 clones, around 86% being singletons. This specimen was CD4+ or CD8+ T cells sorted from blood, taken in a trial of the OX40 agonist ivuxolimab. The receptors originated from an adult with an advanced solid tumor such as melanoma, head and neck, liver or kidney cancer.

The CDR3 loop is CASSLEMSSPTPEKYNEQFF. DNA for the CDR3: TGTGCCAGCAGCTTAGAAATGTCCTCTCCTACACCCGAAAAATACAATGAGCAGTTCTTC. The chain uses TRBV11-3 and TRBJ2-1; D gene unclear. The CDR3 has 20 amino acids. Germline V gives CDR1 SGHNT, CDR2 YENEEA. V lost 0 bases and J 4 bases, leaving 25 bases between the germline ends.

The sample holds a few counts of this clone. The DNA of the CDR3 is TGTGCCAGCAGCCATACCAAGACAGGATTTAACTATGGCTACACCTTC. This codes for CASSHTKTGFNYGYTF. The chain carries TRBV7-9 and TRBJ1-2, with a tentative D call TRBD1 (6 bases). Germline lookup yields CDR1 SEHNR and CDR2 FQNEAQ (reference sequence). Trimming shortened V by 5 bases and J by 1 base, and 17 bases separated the two germline ends. The length of the CDR3 is 16 residues.

V usage is TRBV6-5 and J usage is TRBJ1-5, with D hard to call. Per the germline V gene, CDR1 is MNHEY and CDR2 is SVGAGI. Trimming took off 8 bases at V and 0 bases at J, with 5 bases between the two ends. This CDR3 has 12 amino acids. The CDR3 nucleotides read TGTGCCAGCGGCGTTAGCAATCAGCCCCAGCATTTT. It translates to CASGVSNQPQHF.

The chain is built from TRBV7-9 and TRBJ1-6; 9 bases are shared with TRBD1. With 1 base clipped from V and 9 bases from J, the junction kept 1 base outside the gene matches. Germline loops: CDR1 SEHNR, CDR2 FQNEAQ (reference sequence). The CDR3 has 14 amino acids. The CDR3 DNA sequence: TGTGCCAGCAGCTTAGGGACAGGGGTTTCACCCCTCCACTTT. It yields the protein CASSLGTGVSPLHF.

The genes are TRBV7-2 and TRBJ2-2; D might be TRBD1 (5 bases). CDR3 length equals 15 residues. V was shortened by 5 bases and J by 0 bases, with 10 bases between the two germline ends. CDR1 is SGHTA, CDR2 FQGNSA, per germline. The CDR3 region is CASSPGISNTGELFF. The CDR3 DNA reads TGTGCCAGCAGCCCAGGGATATCGAACACCGGGGAGCTGTTTTTT. Combining the CDR3 with reference TRBV7-2 and TRBJ2-2 gives the whole variable domain GAGVSQSPSNKVTEKGKDVELRCDPISGHTALYWYRQSLGQGLEFLIYFQGNSAPDKSGLPSDRFSAERTGGSVSTLTIQRTQQEDSAVYLCASSPGISNTGELFFGEGSRLTVL.

This clone was seen only a few times. The chain joins TRBV5-6 to TRBJ1-1, with 7 bases identical to TRBD1. The length of the CDR3 is 15 residues. In germline, CDR1 is SGHDT, CDR2 YYEEEE. With 6 bases clipped from V and 0 bases from J, the junction kept 8 bases outside the gene matches. As DNA, the CDR3 is TGTGCCAGCAAAGGGGGCTCGGGGATGAACACTGAAGCTTTCTTT. Protein product: CASKGGSGMNTEAFF. The complete variable domain, with remaining parts taken from reference TRBV5-6 and TRBJ1-1, reads DAGVTQSPTHLIKTRGQQVTLRCSPKSGHDTVSWYQQALGQGPQFIFQYYEEEERQRGNFPDRFSGHQFPNYSSELNVNALLLGDSALYLCASKGGSGMNTEAFFGQGTRLTVV.